The T cell receptor (beta chain) described here comes from a study of cytotoxic CD8 clonotypes in ibrutinib-treated CLL. Study details: Partial response occurred in some 25 patients and complete response in 2; at median about 70 months, about 14 remained remitted and approximately twelve progressed. Study-wide results and limits: Clonality correlated strongly with circulating CD8+ T cells and exceeded age-matched healthy donors at baseline. Baseline levels were approached again at progression, after clonality had risen at ibrutinib response.

Sequenced by immunoSEQ multiplex PCR; TCRdb stores in-frame clones only, minus some. The repertoire holds tens of thousands of clones, about 70% seen once, with approximately 50% in the top ten. On this clone itself: As yet, its antigen is unknown.

The receptor's source is a human donor with chronic lymphocytic leukemia. Sequences were derived from PBMCs, sampled after 24 months of ibrutinib treatment.

Written as DNA, the CDR3 is TGCGCCAGCAGCTTTAACGCAGGGCTCCCGAACACTGAAGCTTTCTTT. Its protein is CASSFNAGLPNTEAFF. V gene TRBV5-1 combines with J gene TRBJ1-1; tentatively, D is TRBD1 (5 bases). Per germline, CDR1 SGHRS and CDR2 YFSETQ. The CDR3 spans 16 residues. V was pared by 2 bases and J by 1 base, with 15 bases between.